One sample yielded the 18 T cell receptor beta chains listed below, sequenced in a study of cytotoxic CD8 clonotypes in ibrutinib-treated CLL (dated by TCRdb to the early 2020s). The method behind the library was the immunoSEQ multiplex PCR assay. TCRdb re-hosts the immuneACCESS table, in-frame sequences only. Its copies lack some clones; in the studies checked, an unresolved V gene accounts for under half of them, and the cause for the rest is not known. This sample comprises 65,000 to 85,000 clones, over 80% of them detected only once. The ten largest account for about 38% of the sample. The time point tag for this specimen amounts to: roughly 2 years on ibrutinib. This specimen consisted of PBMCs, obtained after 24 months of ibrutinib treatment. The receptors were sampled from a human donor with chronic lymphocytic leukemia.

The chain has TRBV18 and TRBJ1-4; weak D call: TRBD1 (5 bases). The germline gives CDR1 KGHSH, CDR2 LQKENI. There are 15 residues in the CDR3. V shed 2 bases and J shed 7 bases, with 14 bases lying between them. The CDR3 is CASSPEGEVGEKLFF. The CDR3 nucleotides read TGTGCCAGCTCACCAGAAGGGGAGGTGGGTGAAAAACTGTTTTTT. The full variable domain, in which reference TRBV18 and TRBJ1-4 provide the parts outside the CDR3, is NAGVMQNPRHLVRRRGQEARLRCSPMKGHSHVYWYRQLPEEGLKFMVYLQKENIIDESGMPKERFSAEFPKEGPSILRIQQVVRGDSAAYFCASSPEGEVGEKLFFGSGTQLSVL.

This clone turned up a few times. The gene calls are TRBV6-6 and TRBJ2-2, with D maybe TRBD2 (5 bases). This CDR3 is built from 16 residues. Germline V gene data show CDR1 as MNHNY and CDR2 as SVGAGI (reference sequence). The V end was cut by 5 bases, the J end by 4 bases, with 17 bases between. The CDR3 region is CASSTPRARSTGELFF. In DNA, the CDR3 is TGTGCCAGCAGTACCCCGCGGGCTCGAAGCACCGGGGAGCTGTTTTTT.

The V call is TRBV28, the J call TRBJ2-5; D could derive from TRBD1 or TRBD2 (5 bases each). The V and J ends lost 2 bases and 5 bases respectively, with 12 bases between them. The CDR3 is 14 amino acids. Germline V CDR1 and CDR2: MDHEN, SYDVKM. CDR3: CASSLNGAGETQYF. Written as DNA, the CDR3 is TGTGCCAGCAGTTTAAACGGGGCAGGGGAGACCCAGTACTTC.

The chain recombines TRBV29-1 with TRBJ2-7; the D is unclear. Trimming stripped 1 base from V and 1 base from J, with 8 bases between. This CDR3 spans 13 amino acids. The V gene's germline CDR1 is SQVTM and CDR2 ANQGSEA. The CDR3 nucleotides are TGCAGCGTTGAAGGGACGCATTCCTACGAGCAGTACTTC. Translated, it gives CSVEGTHSYEQYF.

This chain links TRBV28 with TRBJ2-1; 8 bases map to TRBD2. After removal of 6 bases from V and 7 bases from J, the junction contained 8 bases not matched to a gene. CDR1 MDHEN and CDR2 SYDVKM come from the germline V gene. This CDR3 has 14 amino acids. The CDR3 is CASSPGGRRNEQFF. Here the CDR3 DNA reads TGTGCCAGCAGCCCGGGCGGGAGGAGGAATGAGCAGTTCTTC.

CDR3 sequence (DNA): TGCGCCAGCAGCTTGCGGGACCCCGAAGAGACCCAGTACTTC. It codes for CASSLRDPEETQYF. V and J are TRBV5-1 and TRBJ2-5; tentatively, D is TRBD1 or TRBD2 (5 bases each). The CDR3 loop spans 14 amino acids. Germline loops: CDR1 SGHRS, CDR2 YFSETQ. The V and J ends lost 1 base and 3 bases respectively, with 10 bases between them.

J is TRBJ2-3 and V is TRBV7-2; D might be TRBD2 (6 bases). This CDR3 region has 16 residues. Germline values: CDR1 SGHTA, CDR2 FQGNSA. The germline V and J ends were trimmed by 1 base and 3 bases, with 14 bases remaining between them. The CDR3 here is CASSLVGGDITDTQYF. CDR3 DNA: TGTGCCAGCAGCTTAGTGGGGGGAGATATTACAGATACGCAGTATTTT.

This CDR3 is CASSRSGIKDGYTF. The CDR3 DNA follows: TGCGCCAGCAGCCGCTCAGGGATAAAAGATGGCTACACCTTC. V gene TRBV4-3 combines with J gene TRBJ1-2; possibly TRBD1 for D (5 bases). The CDR3 contains 14 residues. V gave up 4 bases and J gave up 6 bases, with 15 bases separating them. CDR1 LGHNA and CDR2 YSLEER come from the germline V gene.

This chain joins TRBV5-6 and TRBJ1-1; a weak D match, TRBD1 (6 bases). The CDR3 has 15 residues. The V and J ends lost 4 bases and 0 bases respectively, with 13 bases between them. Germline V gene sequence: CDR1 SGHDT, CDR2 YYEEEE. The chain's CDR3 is CASSPTGLMNTEAFF. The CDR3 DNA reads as TGTGCCAGCAGCCCGACAGGATTAATGAACACTGAAGCTTTCTTT.

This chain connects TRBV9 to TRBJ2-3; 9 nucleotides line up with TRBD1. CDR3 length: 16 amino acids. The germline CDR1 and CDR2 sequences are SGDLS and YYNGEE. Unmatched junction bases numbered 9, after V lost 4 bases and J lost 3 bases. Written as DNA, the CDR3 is TGTGCCAGCAGCACCGTGAGACAGGGGGGGACAGATACGCAGTATTTT. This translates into CASSTVRQGGTDTQYF.

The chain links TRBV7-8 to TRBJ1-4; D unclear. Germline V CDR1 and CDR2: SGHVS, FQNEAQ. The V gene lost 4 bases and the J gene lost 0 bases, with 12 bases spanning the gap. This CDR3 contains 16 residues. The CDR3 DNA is TGTGCCAGCAGCTCCCGACCCTTTGCAACTAATGAAAAACTGTTTTTT. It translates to CASSSRPFATNEKLFF.

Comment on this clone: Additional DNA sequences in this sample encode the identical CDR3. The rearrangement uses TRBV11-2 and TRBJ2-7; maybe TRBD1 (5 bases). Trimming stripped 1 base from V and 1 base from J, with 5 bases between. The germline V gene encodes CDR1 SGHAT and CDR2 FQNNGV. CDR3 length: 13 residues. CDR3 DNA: TGTGCCAGCAGCTTAGGACAGTCCTACGAGCAGTACTTC. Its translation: CASSLGQSYEQYF.

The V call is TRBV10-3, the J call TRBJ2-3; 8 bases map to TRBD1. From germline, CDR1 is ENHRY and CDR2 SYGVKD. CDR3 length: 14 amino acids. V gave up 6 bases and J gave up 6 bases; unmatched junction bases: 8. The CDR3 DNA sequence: TGTGCCATCAGCCCAGGGGGCATTGTGGATACGCAGTATTTT. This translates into CAISPGGIVDTQYF.

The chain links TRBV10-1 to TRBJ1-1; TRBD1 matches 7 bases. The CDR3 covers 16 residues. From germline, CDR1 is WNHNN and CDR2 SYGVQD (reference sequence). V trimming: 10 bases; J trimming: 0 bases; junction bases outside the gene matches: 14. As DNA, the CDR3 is TGCGCCATCTTCGCCACGGGACAGAGGATGAACACTGAAGCTTTCTTT. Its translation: CAIFATGQRMNTEAFF.

The CDR3 is CASSNGPSEQFF. Here the CDR3 DNA reads TGTGCCAGCAGCAACGGCCCATCGGAGCAGTTCTTC. The chain carries TRBV11-3 and TRBJ2-1; D gene ambiguous. The germline gives CDR1 SGHNT, CDR2 YENEEA. Trimming removed 5 bases at V and 10 bases at J, with 12 bases between. This CDR3 has 12 amino acids.

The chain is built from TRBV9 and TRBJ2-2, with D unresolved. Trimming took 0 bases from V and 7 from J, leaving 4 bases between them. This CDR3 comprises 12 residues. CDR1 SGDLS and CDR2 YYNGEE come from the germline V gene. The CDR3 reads CASSVGVGELFF. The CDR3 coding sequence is TGTGCCAGCAGCGTAGGGGTCGGGGAGCTGTTTTTT.

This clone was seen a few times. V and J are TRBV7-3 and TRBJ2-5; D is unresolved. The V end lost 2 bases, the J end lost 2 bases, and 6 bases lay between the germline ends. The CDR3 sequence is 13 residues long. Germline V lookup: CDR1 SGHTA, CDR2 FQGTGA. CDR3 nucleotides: TGTGCCAGCAGCTTATCAGTTCAAGAGACCCAGTACTTC. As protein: CASSLSVQETQYF.

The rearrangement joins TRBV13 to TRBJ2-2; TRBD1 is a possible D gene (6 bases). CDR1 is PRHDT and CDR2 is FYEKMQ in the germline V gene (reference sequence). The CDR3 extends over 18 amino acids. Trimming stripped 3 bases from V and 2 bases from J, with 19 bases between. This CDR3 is CASSFRQGYPSNTGELFF. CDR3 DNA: TGTGCCAGCAGCTTTAGGCAGGGGTATCCTTCCAACACCGGGGAGCTGTTTTTT.